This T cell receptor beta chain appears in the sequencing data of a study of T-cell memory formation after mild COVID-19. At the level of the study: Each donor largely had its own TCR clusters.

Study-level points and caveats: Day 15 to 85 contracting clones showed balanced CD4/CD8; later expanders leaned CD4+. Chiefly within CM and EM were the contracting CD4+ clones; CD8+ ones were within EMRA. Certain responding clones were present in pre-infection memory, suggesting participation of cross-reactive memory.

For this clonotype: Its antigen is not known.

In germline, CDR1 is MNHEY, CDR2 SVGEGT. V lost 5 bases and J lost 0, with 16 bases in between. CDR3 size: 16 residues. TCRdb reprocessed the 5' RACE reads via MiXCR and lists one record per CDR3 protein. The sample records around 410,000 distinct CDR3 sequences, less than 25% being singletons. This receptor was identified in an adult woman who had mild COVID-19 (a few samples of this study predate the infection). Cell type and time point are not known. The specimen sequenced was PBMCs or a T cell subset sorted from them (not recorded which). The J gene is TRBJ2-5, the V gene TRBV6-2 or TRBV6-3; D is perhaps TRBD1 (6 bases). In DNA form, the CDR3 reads TGTGCCAGCAGTAGGAGAGGGGGAGTCGACCAAGAGACCCAGTACTTC. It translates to CASSRRGGVDQETQYF.